The TCR beta chain described here comes from a study of CD8 T cells in ankylosing spondylitis. This clonotype was detected only once. The antigen is undetermined. The junction and the germline gene differ at one end; a read error may be behind it. Scientists made TCR beta libraries using quantitative 5'-RACE with molecular barcodes. TCRdb fed the 5' RACE reads into MiXCR, producing one record per CDR3 protein. The data contain hundreds of thousands of distinct CDR3 sequences, over 9.5% of them singletons. Study-level points and caveats: In reactive arthritis synovial fluid and blood, some motif variants had been reported before. Within matched ankylosing spondylitis synovial fluid, disease-linked clones were reportedly significantly enriched. In ankylosing spondylitis blood, a motif of roughly 8 highly homologous TCR beta variants appeared characteristic.

The length of the CDR3 is 13 residues. The germline V gene has CDR1 SNHLY and CDR2 FYNNEI. Source material: blood, either unsorted or a sorted T cell fraction (not recorded which). This clonotype was obtained from a male donor with ankylosing spondylitis or in good health (not recorded which). This chain connects TRBV2 to TRBJ2-2; a weak D match, TRBD1 (5 bases). This CDR3 is CASRTRATRELFF. The CDR3 nucleotides read TGTGCCAGCAGGACCAGGGCCACCCGGGAGCTGTTTTTT. The full variable domain, its missing parts supplied by reference TRBV2 and TRBJ2-2, is EPEVTQTPSHQVTQMGQEVILRCVPISNHLYFYWYRQILGQKVEFLVSFYNNEISEKSEIFDDQFSVERPDGSNFTLKIRSTKLEDSAMYFCASRTRATRELFFGEGSRLTVL.